This TCR beta chain was found in a study of regulatory T cells in long-lasting Graves disease. Findings of the study overall: TCR diversity was lower in persistent than newly diagnosed Graves' disease. Persistent disease showed a preference for TRBV28, TRBJ1-2 and TRBJ2-5. Comparison showed that persistent patients shared more public clonotypes (2,741) than new patients (966). Sample size was small, which may have lowered accuracy.

HTBI primers from iRepertoire and Arm-PCR of CDR3 regions yielded the TCR beta libraries. Using its own MiXCR run on the multiplex PCR reads, TCRdb lists one record per CDR3 protein. The sample includes approximately 360,000 distinct CDR3 sequences, approximately 25% seen only once; the top ten take under 35%. Germline CDR1 and CDR2: SGHTS and YDEGEE. V was cut by 2 bases and J by 4 bases, with 9 bases left in between. The CDR3 extends over 13 amino acids. As for time point: persistent/refractory GD, antithyroid drugs over 5 years with positive TRAb. PBMC-extracted RNA yielded the TCR library. Only a few counts were recorded for this clonotype. The antigen remains undetermined.

Here the sequenced sample was peripheral blood mononuclear cells (PBMCs), taken when the disease was refractory, from a patient treated with antithyroid drugs. The source of this sequence is a woman aged 40 to 50 with Graves disease. This sequence joins TRBV5-8 and TRBJ1-1, with D uncertain. The CDR3 nucleotides are TGTGCCAGCAGCTTAAGTTGGTTCACTGAAGCTTTCTTT. This translates into CASSLSWFTEAFF.